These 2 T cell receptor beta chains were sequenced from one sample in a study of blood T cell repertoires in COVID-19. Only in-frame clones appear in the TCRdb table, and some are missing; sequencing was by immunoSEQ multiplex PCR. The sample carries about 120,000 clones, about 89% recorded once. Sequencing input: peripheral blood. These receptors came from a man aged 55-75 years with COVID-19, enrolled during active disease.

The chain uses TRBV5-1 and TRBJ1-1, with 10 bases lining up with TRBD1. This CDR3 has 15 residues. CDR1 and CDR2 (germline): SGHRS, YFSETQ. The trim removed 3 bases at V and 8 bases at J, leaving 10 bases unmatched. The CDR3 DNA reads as TGCGCCAGCAGCTCCACCGGGACAGGGGTGGGCGAAGCTTTCTTT. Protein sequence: CASSSTGTGVGEAFF.

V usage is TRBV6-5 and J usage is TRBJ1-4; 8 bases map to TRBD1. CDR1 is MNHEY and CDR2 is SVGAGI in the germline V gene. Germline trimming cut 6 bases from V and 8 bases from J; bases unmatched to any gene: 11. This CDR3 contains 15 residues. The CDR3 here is CASREGGRGQEKLFF. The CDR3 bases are TGTGCCAGCAGGGAGGGGGGCAGGGGGCAAGAAAAACTGTTTTTT.